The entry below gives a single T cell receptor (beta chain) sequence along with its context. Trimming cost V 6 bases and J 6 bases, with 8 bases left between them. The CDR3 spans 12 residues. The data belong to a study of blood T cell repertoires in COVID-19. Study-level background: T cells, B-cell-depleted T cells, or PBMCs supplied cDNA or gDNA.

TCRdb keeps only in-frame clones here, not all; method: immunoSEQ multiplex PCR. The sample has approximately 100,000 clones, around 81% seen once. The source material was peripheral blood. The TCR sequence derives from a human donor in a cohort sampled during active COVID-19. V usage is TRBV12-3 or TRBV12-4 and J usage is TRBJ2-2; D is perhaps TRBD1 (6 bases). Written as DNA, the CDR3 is TGTGCCAGCAGGAGACAGGCCGGGGAGCTGTTTTTT. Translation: CASRRQAGELFF.